The present TCR beta chain was sequenced within a study of T cells in Graves' hyperthyroidism and ophthalmopathy. Study observations and caveats: Most clonotypes that expanded in the thyroid above 0.001 also showed up in blood. Model predictions of ophthalmopathy came a median approximately seven months before onset.

Notes on this clonotype: What it binds is not known.

Clinical symptoms, serum thyroxine, TRAb, thyroid ultrasound and orbital computed tomography established diagnosis. The V end lost 3 bases, the J end lost 6 bases, and 15 bases lay between the germline ends. This CDR3 has 15 amino acids. CDR1 is KGHSH, CDR2 LQKENI, per germline. Amplified TCR beta CDR3 regions derived from RNA transcripts. A set of HTBI primers served as the primers for a first-round RT-PCR of the TCR CDR3. TCRdb re-analysed the multiplex PCR reads in MiXCR, keeping a single row per CDR3 protein. The sample includes over 450,000 distinct CDR3 sequences, more than 15% seen only once; the top ten take under 20%.

The sample consisted of blood. The V gene is TRBV18, the J gene TRBJ2-1; D tentatively reads TRBD1 or TRBD2 (5 bases each). The receptor was derived from a woman younger than 35 with Graves' ophthalmopathy. As DNA, the CDR3 is TGTGCCAGCTCACCTTCCTCGGGACGGAGCAATGAGCAGTTCTTC. Translating gives CASSPSSGRSNEQFF.